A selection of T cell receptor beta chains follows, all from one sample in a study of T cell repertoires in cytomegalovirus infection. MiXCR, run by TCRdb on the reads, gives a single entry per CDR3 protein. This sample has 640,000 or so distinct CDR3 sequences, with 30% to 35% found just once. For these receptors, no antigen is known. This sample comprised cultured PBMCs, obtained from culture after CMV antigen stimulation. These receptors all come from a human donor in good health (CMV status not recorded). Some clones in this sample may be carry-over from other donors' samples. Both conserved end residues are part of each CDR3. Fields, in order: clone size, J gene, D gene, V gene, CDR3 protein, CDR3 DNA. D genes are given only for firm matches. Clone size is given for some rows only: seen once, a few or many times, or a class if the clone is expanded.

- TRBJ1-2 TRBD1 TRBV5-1 CASSLAGTGSPGYTF TGCGCCAGCAGCTTGGCCGGGACAGGGTCACCTGGCTACACCTTC
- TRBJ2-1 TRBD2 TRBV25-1 CASALAGYYNEQFF TGTGCCAGCGCCCTAGCGGGGTACTACAATGAGCAGTTCTTC
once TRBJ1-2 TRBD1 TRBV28 CASSLQEGQGYHGYTF TGTGCCAGCAGTTTACAAGAGGGACAGGGGTACCATGGCTACACCTTC
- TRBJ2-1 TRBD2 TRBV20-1 CSAPGGVFNEQFF TGCAGTGCCCCGGGAGGGGTCTTTAATGAGCAGTTCTTC
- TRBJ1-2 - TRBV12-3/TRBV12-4 CASSSRGTEDGYTF TGTGCCAGCAGTTCAAGGGGGACGGAGGATGGCTACACCTTC
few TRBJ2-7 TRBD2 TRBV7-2 CASSLAVPREDEQYF TGTGCCAGCAGCTTAGCGGTCCCCCGGGAGGACGAGCAGTACTTC
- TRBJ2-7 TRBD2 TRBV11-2 CASSLLGTSDHEQYF TGTGCCAGCAGCCTACTGGGGACTAGCGACCACGAGCAGTACTTC
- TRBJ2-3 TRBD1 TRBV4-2 CASSQLDRGITDTQYF TGTGCCAGCAGCCAGCTAGACAGGGGGATCACAGATACGCAGTATTTT
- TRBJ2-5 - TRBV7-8 CASSLARWGETQYF TGTGCCAGCAGCTTAGCGCGCTGGGGCGAGACCCAGTACTTC
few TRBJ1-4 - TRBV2 CASKKENTGLEKLFF TGTGCCAGCAAAAAGGAGAATACAGGACTTGAAAAACTGTTTTTT
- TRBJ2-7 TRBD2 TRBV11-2 CASSSFSGSSYEQYF TGTGCCAGCAGCTCCTTTAGCGGGAGCTCCTACGAGCAGTACTTC
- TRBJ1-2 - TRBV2 CVSSGTSNAYTF TGTGTCAGCAGTGGAACATCCAATGCCTACACCTTC
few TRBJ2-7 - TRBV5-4 CASSLGEYEQYF TGTGCCAGCAGCTTGGGCGAATACGAGCAGTACTTC
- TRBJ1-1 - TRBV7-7 CASSLKPARNEAFF TGTGCCAGCAGCTTGAAACCAGCGCGAAACGAAGCTTTCTTT
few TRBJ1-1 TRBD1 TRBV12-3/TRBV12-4 CASTASLPGGGRGTEAFF TGTGCCAGCACCGCAAGCCTCCCAGGGGGGGGGCGAGGGACTGAAGCTTTCTTT
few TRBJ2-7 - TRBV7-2 CASSQSAYYEQYF TGTGCCAGCAGCCAATCGGCGTACTACGAGCAGTACTTC
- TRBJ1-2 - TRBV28 CASTPRGFYGYTF TGTGCCAGCACCCCCAGGGGCTTCTATGGCTACACCTTC
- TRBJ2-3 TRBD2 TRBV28 CASIPAGGGTDTQYF TGTGCCAGCATCCCAGCGGGGGGGGGCACAGATACGCAGTATTTT
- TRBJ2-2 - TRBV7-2 CASSRARGHTGELFF TGTGCCAGCAGCCGAGCGCGGGGCCACACCGGGGAGCTGTTTTTT
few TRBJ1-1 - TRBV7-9 CASSEKKEAFF TGTGCCAGCAGCGAAAAGAAGGAAGCTTTCTTT
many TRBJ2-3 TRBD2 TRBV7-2 CASSLAGLVGDTQYF TGTGCCAGCAGCTTAGCGGGACTAGTGGGGGATACGCAGTATTTT
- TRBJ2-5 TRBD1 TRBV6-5 CASRPWTGAVETQYF TGTGCCAGCAGACCATGGACAGGGGCGGTGGAGACCCAGTACTTC
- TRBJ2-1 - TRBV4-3 CASSQEGGNDEQFF TGCGCCAGCAGCCAAGAGGGGGGTAACGATGAGCAGTTCTTC
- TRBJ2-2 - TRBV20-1 CSAGGTNTGELFF TGCAGTGCTGGAGGGACGAACACCGGGGAGCTGTTTTTT
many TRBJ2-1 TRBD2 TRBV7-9 CASSTWRGGYEQFF TGTGCCAGCAGCACCTGGCGGGGGGGGTATGAGCAGTTCTTC
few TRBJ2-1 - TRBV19 CASSIMGSGTDEQFF TGTGCCAGTAGTATAATGGGTTCCGGAACCGATGAGCAGTTCTTC
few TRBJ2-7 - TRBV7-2 CASRFGVEAFF TGTGCCAGCAGGTTTGGGGTCGAAGCTTTCTTC
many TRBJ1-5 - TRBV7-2 CASSLSWAGSGQPQHF TGTGCCAGCAGCTTATCTTGGGCAGGGTCGGGTCAGCCCCAGCATTTT
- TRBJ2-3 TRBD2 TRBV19 CASAGVTSGRAFTDTQYF TGTGCCTCGGCCGGTGTAACTAGCGGGAGGGCCTTCACAGATACGCAGTATTTT
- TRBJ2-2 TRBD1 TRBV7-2 CASTKGDRVNGELFF TGTGCCAGCACCAAGGGGGACAGGGTCAACGGGGAGCTGTTTTTT
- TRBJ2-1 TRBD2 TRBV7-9 CASSSFSGGANEQFF TGTGCCAGCAGCTCCTTTAGCGGGGGGGCTAATGAGCAGTTCTTC
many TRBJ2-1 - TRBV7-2 CASSLNGDWSYNEQFF TGTGCCAGCAGCTTAAATGGGGACTGGTCCTACAATGAGCAGTTCTTC
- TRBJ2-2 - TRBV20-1 CSAREGNTGELFF TGCAGTGCTAGAGAAGGGAACACCGGGGAGCTGTTTTTT
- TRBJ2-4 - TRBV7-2 CASRDPIAKNIQYF TGTGCCAGCAGGGACCCAATAGCCAAAAACATTCAGTACTTC
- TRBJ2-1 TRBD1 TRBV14 CASSHRQGFFYNEQFF TGTGCCAGCAGCCATAGACAGGGGTTCTTCTACAATGAGCAGTTCTTC
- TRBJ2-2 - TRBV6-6 CASRPPGVRAGELFF TGTGCCAGCAGACCTCCAGGGGTCCGGGCCGGGGAGCTGTTTTTT
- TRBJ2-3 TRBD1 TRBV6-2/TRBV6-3 CASSLTGMDTQYF TGTGCCAGCAGTTTGACAGGGATGGATACGCAGTATTTT
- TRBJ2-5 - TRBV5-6 CASSLWVQETQYF TGTGCCAGCAGCTTATGGGTCCAAGAGACCCAGTACTTC
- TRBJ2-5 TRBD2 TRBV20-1 CSASSGGAVGVETQYF TGCAGTGCTTCGAGCGGGGGGGCCGTAGGTGTGGAAACCCAGTACTTC
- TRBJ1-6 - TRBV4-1 CASSLRAQRDSPLHF TGCGCCAGCAGCCTCCGGGCCCAGAGGGATTCACCCCTCCACTTT
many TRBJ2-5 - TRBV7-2 CASSALGVGETQYF TGTGCCAGCAGCGCCTTAGGGGTTGGTGAGACCCAGTACTTC
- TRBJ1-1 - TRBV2 CASSPTLYPGTEAFF TGTGCCAGCAGCCCCACCCTCTACCCGGGCACTGAAGCTTTCTTT
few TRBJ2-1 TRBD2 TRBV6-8 CASSYGIRGLAGSPGHNEQFF TGTGCCAGCAGTTACGGTATTCGAGGGCTAGCGGGCTCACCGGGCCACAATGAGCAGTTCTTC
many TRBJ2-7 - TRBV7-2 CASSLGFGASYEQYF TGTGCCAGCAGCTTAGGTTTCGGGGCCTCCTACGAGCAGTACTTC
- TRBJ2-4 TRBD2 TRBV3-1 CAIRKVWMGGAKNIQYF TGTGCCATCAGGAAGGTCTGGATGGGGGGGGCCAAAAACATTCAGTACTTC
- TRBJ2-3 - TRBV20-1 CSASTPLALSPSTQYF TGCAGTGCTAGTACACCGCTGGCCCTCTCACCCTCTACGCAGTATTTT
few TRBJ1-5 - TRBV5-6 CASRGGHEGNQPQHF TGTGCCAGCAGGGGGGGGCACGAAGGCAATCAGCCCCAGCATTTT
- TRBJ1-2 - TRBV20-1 CSATGNGYTF TGCAGTGCTACAGGGAATGGCTACACCTTC